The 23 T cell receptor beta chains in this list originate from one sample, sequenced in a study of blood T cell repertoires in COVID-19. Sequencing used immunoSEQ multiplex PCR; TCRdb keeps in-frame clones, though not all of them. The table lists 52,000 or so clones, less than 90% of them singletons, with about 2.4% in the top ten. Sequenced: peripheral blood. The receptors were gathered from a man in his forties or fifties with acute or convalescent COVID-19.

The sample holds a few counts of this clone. DNA of the CDR3: TGTGCCAGCAGCCAAGTCCGCGGGGCCGGGAGTGGCTACACCTTC. Protein: CASSQVRGAGSGYTF. The chain uses TRBV3-1 (or the pseudogene TRBV3-2) and TRBJ1-2, with a tentative D call TRBD1 (5 bases). Germline V lookup: CDR1 LGHDT, CDR2 YNNKEL (reference sequence). V lost 1 base and J 7 bases, leaving 16 bases between the germline ends. The CDR3 loop spans 15 amino acids.

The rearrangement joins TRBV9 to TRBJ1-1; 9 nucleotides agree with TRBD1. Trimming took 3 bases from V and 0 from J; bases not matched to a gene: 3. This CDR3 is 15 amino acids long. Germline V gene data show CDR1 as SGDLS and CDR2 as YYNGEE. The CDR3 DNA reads TGTGCCAGCAGCGCAGGACAGGGGATGAACACTGAAGCTTTCTTT. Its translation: CASSAGQGMNTEAFF.

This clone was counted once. This CDR3 reads CASSPGGPYEQFF. The CDR3, as DNA: TGTGCCAGCAGCCCGGGAGGGCCGTATGAGCAGTTCTTC. The chain is built from TRBV5-5 and TRBJ2-1, with 8 bases identical to TRBD2. Germline-derived CDR1 and CDR2 are SGHKS and YYEKEE (reference sequence). The CDR3 has 13 amino acids. Unmatched junction bases numbered 5, after V lost 4 bases and J lost 8 bases.

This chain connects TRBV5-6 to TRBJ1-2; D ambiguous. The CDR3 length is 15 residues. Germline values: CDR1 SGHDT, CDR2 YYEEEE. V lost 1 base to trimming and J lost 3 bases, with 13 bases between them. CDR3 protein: CASSLLNGEDYGYTF. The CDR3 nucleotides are TGTGCCAGCAGCTTGCTAAACGGAGAAGACTATGGCTACACCTTC.

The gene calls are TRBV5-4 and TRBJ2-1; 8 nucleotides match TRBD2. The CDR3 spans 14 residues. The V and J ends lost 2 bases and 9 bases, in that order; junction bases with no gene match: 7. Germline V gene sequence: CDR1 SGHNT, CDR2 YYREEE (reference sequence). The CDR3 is CASSLMSGGGEQFF. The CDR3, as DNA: TGTGCCAGCAGCTTAATGAGCGGGGGAGGTGAGCAGTTCTTC.

The CDR3 reads CASSIDRAVGELFF. The CDR3, as DNA: TGTGCCAGTAGTATTGACAGGGCGGTCGGGGAGCTGTTTTTT. The chain is built from TRBV19 and TRBJ2-2; TRBD1 agrees at 7 bases. The V gene end was trimmed by 3 bases and the J gene end by 7 bases; junction bases not matched to a gene: 5. This CDR3 is 14 amino acids long. In germline, CDR1 is LNHDA, CDR2 SQIVND (reference sequence).

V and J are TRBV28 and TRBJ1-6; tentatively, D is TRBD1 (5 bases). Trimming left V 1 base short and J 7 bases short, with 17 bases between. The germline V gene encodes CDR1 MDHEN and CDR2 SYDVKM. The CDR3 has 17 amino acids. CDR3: CASSLSLQGFRNSPLHF. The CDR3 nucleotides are TGTGCCAGCAGTTTATCTCTTCAGGGTTTTCGAAATTCACCCCTCCACTTT.

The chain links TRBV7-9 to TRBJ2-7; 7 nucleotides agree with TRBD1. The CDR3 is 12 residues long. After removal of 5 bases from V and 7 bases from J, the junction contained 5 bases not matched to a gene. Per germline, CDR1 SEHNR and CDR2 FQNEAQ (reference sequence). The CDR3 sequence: CASSGGQLEQYF. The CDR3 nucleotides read TGTGCCAGCAGCGGGGGACAGCTAGAGCAGTACTTC. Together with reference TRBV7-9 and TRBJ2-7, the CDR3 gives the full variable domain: DTGVSQNPRHKITKRGQNVTFRCDPISEHNRLYWYRQTLGQGPEFLTYFQNEAQLEKSRLLSDRFSAERPKGSFSTLEIQRTEQGDSAMYLCASSGGQLEQYFGPGTRLTVT.

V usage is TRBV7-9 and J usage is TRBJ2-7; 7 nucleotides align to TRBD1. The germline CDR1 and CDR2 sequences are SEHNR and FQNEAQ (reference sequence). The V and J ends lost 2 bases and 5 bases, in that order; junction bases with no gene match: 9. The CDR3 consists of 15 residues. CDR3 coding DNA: TGTGCCAGCAGCTTACCAATGACAGGGTTAGACGAGCAGTACTTC. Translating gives CASSLPMTGLDEQYF.

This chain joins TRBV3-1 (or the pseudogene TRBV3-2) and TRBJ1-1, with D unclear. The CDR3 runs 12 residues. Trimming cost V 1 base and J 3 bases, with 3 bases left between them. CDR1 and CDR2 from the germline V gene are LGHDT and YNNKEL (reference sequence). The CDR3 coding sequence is TGTGCCAGCAGCCAAGGAGACACTGAAGCTTTCTTT. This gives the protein CASSQGDTEAFF.

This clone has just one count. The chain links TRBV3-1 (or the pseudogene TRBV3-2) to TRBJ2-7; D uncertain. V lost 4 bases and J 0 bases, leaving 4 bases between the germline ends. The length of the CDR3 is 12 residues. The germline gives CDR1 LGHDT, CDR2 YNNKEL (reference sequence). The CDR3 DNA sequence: TGTGCCAGCAGCCGCGACTCCTACGAGCAGTACTTC. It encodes CASSRDSYEQYF.

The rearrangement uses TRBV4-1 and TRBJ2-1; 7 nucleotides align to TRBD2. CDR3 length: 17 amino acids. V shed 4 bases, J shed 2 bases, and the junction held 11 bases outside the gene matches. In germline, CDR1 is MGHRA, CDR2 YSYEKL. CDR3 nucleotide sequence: TGCGCCAGCAGCCCCAACCTAGAGGCGGGGGCCTACAATGAGCAGTTCTTC. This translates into CASSPNLEAGAYNEQFF.

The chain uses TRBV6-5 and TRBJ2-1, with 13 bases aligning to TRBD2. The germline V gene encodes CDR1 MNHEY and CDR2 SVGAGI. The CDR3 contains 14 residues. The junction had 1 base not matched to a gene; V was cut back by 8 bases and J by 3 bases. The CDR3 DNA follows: TGTGCCAGCGGGACTAGCGGGAACTACAATGAGCAGTTCTTC. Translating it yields CASGTSGNYNEQFF.

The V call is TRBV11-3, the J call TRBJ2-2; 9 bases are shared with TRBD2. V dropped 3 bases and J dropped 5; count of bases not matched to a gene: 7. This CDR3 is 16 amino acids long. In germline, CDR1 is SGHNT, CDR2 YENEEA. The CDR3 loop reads CASSLDSGSLTGELFF. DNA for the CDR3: TGTGCCAGCAGCTTGGATAGCGGGAGTCTTACCGGGGAGCTGTTTTTT.

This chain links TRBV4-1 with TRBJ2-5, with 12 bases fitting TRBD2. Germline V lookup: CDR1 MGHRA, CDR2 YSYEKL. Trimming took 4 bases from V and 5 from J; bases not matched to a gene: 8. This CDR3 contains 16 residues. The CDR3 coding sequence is TGCGCCAGCAGCCGGAGACTAGCGGGGGAAGCGGAGACCCAGTACTTC. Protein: CASSRRLAGEAETQYF.

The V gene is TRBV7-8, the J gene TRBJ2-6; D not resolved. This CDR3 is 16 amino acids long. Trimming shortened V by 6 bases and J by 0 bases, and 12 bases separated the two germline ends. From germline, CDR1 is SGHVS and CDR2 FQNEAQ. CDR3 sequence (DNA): TGTGCCAGCAGATTTAAACCAGTCTCTGGGGCCAACGTCCTGACTTTC. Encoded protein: CASRFKPVSGANVLTF.

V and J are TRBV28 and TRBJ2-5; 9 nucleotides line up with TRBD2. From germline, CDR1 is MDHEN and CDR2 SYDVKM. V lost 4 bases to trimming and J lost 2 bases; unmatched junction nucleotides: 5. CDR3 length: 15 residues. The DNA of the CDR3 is TGTGCCAGCAGTTCACTTCTAGCGGGGCAAGAGACCCAGTACTTC. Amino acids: CASSSLLAGQETQYF.

The CDR3 region has the DNA TGTGCCAGCAGCTTAACAGGGGGCTACACCTTC. It codes for CASSLTGGYTF. The J gene is TRBJ1-2, the V gene TRBV7-9, with a tentative D call TRBD1 (6 bases). The germline V gene has CDR1 SEHNR and CDR2 FQNEAQ (reference sequence). V was trimmed by 2 bases and J by 8 bases, leaving 6 bases between them. This CDR3 region has 11 residues.

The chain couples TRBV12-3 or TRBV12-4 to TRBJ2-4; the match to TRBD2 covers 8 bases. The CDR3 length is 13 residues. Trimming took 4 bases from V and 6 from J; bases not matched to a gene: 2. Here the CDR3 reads CASSSTSVNIQYF. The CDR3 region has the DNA TGTGCCAGCAGTTCGACTAGCGTAAACATTCAGTACTTC.

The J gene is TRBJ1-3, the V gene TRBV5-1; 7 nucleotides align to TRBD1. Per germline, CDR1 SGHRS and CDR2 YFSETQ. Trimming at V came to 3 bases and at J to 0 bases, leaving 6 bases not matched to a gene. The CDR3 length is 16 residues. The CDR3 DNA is TGCGCCAGCAGCTCGGGACAGACAAGCTCTGGAAACACCATATATTTT. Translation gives CASSSGQTSSGNTIYF.

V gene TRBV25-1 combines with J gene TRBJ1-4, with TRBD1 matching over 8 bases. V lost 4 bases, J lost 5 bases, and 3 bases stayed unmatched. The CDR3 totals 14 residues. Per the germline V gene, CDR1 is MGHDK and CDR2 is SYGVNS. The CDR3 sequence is CASSVQGANEKLFF. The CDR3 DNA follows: TGTGCCAGCAGTGTCCAGGGGGCAAATGAAAAACTGTTTTTT.

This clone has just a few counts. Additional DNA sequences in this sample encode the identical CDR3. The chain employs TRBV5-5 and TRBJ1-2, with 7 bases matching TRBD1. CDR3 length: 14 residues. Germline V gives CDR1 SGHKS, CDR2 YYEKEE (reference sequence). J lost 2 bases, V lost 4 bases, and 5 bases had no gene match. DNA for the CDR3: TGTGCCAGCAGCCCTGGACAGGCCAACTATGGCTACACCTTC. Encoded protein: CASSPGQANYGYTF.

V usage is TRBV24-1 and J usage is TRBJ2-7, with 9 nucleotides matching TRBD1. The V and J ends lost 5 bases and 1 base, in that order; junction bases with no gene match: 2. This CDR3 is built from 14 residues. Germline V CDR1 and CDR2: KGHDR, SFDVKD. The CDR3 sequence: CATSAGQGSYEQYF. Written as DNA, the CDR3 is TGTGCCACCAGTGCGGGACAGGGTTCCTACGAGCAGTACTTC.